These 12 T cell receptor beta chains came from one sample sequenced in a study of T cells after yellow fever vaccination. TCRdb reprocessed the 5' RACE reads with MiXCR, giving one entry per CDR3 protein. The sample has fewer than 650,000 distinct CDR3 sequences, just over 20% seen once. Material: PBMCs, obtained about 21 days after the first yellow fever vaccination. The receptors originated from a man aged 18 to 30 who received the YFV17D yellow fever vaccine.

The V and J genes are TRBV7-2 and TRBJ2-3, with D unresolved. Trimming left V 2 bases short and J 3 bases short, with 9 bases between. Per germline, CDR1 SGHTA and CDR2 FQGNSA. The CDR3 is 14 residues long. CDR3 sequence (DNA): TGTGCCAGCAGCTTAACACTCGGGACAGATACGCAGTATTTT. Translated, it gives CASSLTLGTDTQYF.

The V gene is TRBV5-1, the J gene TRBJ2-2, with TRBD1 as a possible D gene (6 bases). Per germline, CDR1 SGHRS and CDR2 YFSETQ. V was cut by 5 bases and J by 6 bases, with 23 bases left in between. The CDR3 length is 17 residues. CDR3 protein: CASRSSGALGTPGELFF. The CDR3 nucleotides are TGCGCCAGCAGGAGTTCAGGGGCCCTGGGGACCCCCGGGGAGCTGTTTTTT.

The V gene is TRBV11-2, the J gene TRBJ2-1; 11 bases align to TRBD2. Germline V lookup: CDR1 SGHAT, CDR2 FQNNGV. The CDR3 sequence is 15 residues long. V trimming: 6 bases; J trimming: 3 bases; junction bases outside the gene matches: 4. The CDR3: CASRSGLAVYNEQFF. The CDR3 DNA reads TGTGCCAGCAGATCGGGACTAGCGGTCTACAATGAGCAGTTCTTC.

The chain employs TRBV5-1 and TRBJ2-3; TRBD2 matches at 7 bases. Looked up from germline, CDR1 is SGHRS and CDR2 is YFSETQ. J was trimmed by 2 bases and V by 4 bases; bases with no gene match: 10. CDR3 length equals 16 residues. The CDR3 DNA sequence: TGCGCCAGCAGCGTGATGATCGGGACTAACACAGATACGCAGTATTTT. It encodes CASSVMIGTNTDTQYF. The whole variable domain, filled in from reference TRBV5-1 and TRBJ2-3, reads KAGVTQTPRYLIKTRGQQVTLSCSPISGHRSVSWYQQTPGQGLQFLFEYFSETQRNKGNFPGRFSGRQFSNSRSEMNVSTLELGDSALYLCASSVMIGTNTDTQYFGPGTRLTVL.

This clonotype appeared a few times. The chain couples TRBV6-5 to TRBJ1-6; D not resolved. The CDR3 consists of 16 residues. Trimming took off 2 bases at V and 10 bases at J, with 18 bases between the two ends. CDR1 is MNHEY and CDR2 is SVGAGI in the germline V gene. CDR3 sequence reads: CASSYRVAGNGSPLHF. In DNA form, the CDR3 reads TGTGCCAGCAGTTACCGGGTGGCGGGGAACGGGTCACCCCTCCACTTT.

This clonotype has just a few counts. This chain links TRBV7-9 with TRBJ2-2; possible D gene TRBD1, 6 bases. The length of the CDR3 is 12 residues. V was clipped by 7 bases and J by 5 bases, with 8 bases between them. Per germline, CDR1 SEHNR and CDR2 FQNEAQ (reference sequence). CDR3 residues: CASTRGTGELFF. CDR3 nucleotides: TGTGCCAGCACGAGGGGGACCGGGGAGCTGTTTTTT. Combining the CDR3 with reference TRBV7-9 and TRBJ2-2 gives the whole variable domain DTGVSQNPRHKITKRGQNVTFRCDPISEHNRLYWYRQTLGQGPEFLTYFQNEAQLEKSRLLSDRFSAERPKGSFSTLEIQRTEQGDSAMYLCASTRGTGELFFGEGSRLTVL.

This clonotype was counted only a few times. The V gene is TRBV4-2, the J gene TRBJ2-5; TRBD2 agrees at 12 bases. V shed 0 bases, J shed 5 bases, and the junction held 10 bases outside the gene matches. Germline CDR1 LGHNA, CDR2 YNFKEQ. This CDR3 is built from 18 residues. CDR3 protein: CASSQESALAGGLETQYF. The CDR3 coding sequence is TGTGCCAGCAGCCAAGAATCGGCGCTAGCGGGGGGGCTGGAGACCCAGTACTTC.

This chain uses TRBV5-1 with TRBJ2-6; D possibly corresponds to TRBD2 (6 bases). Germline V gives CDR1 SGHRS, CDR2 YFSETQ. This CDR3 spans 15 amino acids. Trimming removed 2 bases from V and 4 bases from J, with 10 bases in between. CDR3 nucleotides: TGCGCCAGCAGCTTCGCAGGAGGGGGGGCCAACGTCCTGACTTTC. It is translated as CASSFAGGGANVLTF.

The CDR3 DNA is TGTGCCAGCAGTCCCCGGACAGGGGGCGGCTATAATTCACCCCTCCACTTT. Amino acid sequence: CASSPRTGGGYNSPLHF. The chain recombines TRBV6-1 with TRBJ1-6; TRBD1 agrees at 11 bases. The germline V gene encodes CDR1 MNHNS and CDR2 SASEGT. The V gene end was trimmed by 5 bases and the J gene end by 3 bases; junction bases not matched to a gene: 6. This CDR3 spans 17 amino acids.

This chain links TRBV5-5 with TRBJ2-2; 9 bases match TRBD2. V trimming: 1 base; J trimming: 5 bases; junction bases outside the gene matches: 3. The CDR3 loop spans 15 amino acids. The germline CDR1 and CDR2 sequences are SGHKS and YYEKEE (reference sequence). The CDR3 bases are TGTGCCAGCAGCTTGCTAGCGGGGTTTACCGGGGAGCTGTTTTTT. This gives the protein CASSLLAGFTGELFF. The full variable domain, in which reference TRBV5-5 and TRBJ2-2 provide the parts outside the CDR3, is DAGVTQSPTHLIKTRGQQVTLRCSPISGHKSVSWYQQVLGQGPQFIFQYYEKEERGRGNFPDRFSARQFPNYSSELNVNALLLGDSALYLCASSLLAGFTGELFFGEGSRLTVL.

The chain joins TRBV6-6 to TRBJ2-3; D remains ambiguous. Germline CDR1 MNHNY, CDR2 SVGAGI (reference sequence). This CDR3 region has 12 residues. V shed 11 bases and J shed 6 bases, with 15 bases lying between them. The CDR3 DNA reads TGTGCCGCTGGGGTAATTGGGGATACGCAGTATTTT. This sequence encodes CAAGVIGDTQYF.

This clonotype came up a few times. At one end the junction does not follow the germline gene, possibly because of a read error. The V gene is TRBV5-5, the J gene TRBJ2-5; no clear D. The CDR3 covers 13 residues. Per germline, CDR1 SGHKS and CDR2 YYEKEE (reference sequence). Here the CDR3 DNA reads TGTGCCAGCAGCTTGGACTCCCAAGGGACCCAGTACTTC. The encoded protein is CASSLDSQGTQYF.